This T cell receptor (beta chain) was recovered during a study of shared clonotypes between healthy human individuals. On the study more broadly: There were three CD4 naive, three CD4 memory, two CD8 naive and one CD8 memory plates per donor.

This clone was seen a handful of times. Different DNA sequences within this sample yield the same CDR3. Profiled with immunoSEQ multiplex PCR; TCRdb holds only in-frame clones, not every one. The table includes roughly 2.2 million clones, 85% to 95% detected once. Germline V gene data show CDR1 as SGDLS and CDR2 as YYNGEE. V was cut by 0 bases and J by 3 bases, with 2 bases left in between. The length of the CDR3 is 12 residues. V is TRBV9 and J is TRBJ2-3, with no clear D. This receptor was obtained from a man aged 18 to 30 in good health. Some clones in this sample may be carry-over from other donors' samples. Input material: naive CD4+ T cells from PBMCs. Subset reported: CD45RA+ positively selected. The CDR3 region is CASSVGTDTQYF. CDR3 DNA sequence: TGTGCCAGCAGCGTAGGAACAGATACGCAGTATTTT.